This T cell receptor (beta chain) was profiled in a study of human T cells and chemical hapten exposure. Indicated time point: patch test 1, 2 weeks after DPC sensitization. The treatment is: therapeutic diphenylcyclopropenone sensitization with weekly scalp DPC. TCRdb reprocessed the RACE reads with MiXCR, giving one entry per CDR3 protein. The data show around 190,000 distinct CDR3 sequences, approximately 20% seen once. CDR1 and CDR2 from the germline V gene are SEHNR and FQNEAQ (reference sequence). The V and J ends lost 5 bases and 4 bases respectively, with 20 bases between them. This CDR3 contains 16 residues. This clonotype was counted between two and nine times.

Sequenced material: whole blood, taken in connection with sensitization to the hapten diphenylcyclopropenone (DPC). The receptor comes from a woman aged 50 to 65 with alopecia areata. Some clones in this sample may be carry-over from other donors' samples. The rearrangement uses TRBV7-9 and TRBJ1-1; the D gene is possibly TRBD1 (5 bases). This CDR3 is CASSPARGGSGTEAFF. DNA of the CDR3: TGTGCCAGCAGCCCCGCTCGGGGGGGGAGTGGCACTGAAGCTTTCTTT.